These T cell receptor beta chains were read from a single sample in a study of PD-1 blockade in classical Hodgkin lymphoma. Repertoires were generated with immunoSEQ multiplex PCR, while TCRdb's copy carries only in-frame clones and drops some. The table shows some 150,000 clones, with 78% occurring only once. The source material was peripheral blood mononuclear cells (PBMCs), sampled before the second cycle of nivolumab. The receptors were gathered from a human donor with classical Hodgkin lymphoma. Both conserved end residues are part of each CDR3. The D gene is left open where the match is weak. Clone size is shown for a subset of rows, as once, few, many or a class of expanded clone.

CDR3 protein,CDR3 DNA,J gene,clone size,V gene,D gene
CAITDFHYEQYF,TGTGCTATCACAGATTTCCACTACGAGCAGTACTTC,TRBJ2-7,.,TRBV12-5,.
CASSYGHRNQPQHF,TGTGCCAGCAGTTACGGGCACAGGAATCAGCCCCAGCATTTT,TRBJ1-5,.,TRBV6-5,.
CASSFPSGGQETQYF,TGTGCCAGCAGTTTCCCTAGCGGGGGGCAAGAGACCCAGTACTTC,TRBJ2-5,.,TRBV10-3,TRBD2
CARSTRDRGSYEQYF,TGTGCCAGAAGCACCAGGGACAGGGGGTCCTACGAGCAGTACTTC,TRBJ2-7,.,TRBV7-5,.
CASSYRDRDEKLFF,TGTGCCAGCAGTTACCGGGACAGGGACGAAAAACTGTTTTTT,TRBJ1-4,few,TRBV6-5,TRBD1
CASSYGSTGNTIYF,TGTGCCAGCAGTTATGGGAGTACTGGAAACACCATATATTTT,TRBJ1-3,.,TRBV28,.
CASTTPGTKKLFF,TGTGCCAGCACCACACCGGGGACCAAAAAACTGTTTTTT,TRBJ1-4,.,TRBV6-5,.
CAWGQGIGGGEKLFF,TGTGCCTGGGGGCAGGGGATAGGGGGTGGTGAAAAACTGTTTTTT,TRBJ1-4,.,TRBV30,.
CASFTGTLSSGNTIYF,TGTGCCAGCTTTACCGGGACGTTAAGCTCTGGAAACACCATATATTTT,TRBJ1-3,.,TRBV2,.
CASSEPGRQYF,TGCGCCAGCAGTGAGCCGGGACGACAGTACTTC,TRBJ2-4,.,TRBV10-2,.
CASSVGQGTEAFF,TGTGCCAGCAGCGTAGGACAGGGCACTGAAGCTTTCTTT,TRBJ1-1,few,TRBV9,TRBD1
CASSLASGTANEKLFF,TGTGCCAGCAGCCTTGCGAGTGGAACAGCTAATGAAAAACTGTTTTTT,TRBJ1-4,.,TRBV7-9,.
CASSLESGRRQFF,TGTGCCAGCAGCTTAGAGAGTGGTCGTCGGCAGTTCTTC,TRBJ2-1,.,TRBV7-2,.
CASQDRAVNTIYF,TGTGCCAGCCAGGACAGGGCGGTAAACACCATATATTTT,TRBJ1-3,.,TRBV6-5,TRBD1
CASRLAEISTDTQYF,TGTGCCAGCAGGCTAGCGGAAATCAGCACAGATACGCAGTATTTT,TRBJ2-3,.,TRBV5-4,TRBD2
CASSQGGGTANEKLFF,TGTGCCAGCAGCCAAGGTGGAGGGACGGCGAATGAAAAACTGTTTTTT,TRBJ1-4,.,TRBV7-9,.
CASSASYRGLSYNEQFF,TGCGCCAGCAGCGCGAGCTACAGGGGGCTTTCCTACAATGAGCAGTTCTTC,TRBJ2-1,.,TRBV5-1,TRBD1
CASKGQGRYTGELFF,TGTGCCAGCAAGGGACAGGGGCGCTACACCGGGGAGCTGTTTTTT,TRBJ2-2,.,TRBV27,TRBD1
CASSMEEGSSPLHF,TGTGCCAGTAGTATGGAGGAGGGGAGTTCACCCCTCCACTTT,TRBJ1-6,.,TRBV19,.
CASSSPGGWATQYF,TGTGCCAGCAGCTCCCCGGGTGGTTGGGCGACCCAGTACTTC,TRBJ2-5,.,TRBV7-2,.
CASSLVGRHYEQYF,TGTGCCAGCAGCTTGGTGGGACGGCACTACGAGCAGTACTTC,TRBJ2-7,.,TRBV6-5,.
CASSQDQGDPGNTIYF,TGCGCCAGCAGCCAAGATCAGGGGGACCCTGGAAACACCATATATTTT,TRBJ1-3,.,TRBV4-1,TRBD1
CASSQGQPQHF,TGTGCCAGTAGCCAGGGTCAGCCCCAGCATTTT,TRBJ1-5,few,TRBV19,.
CASTQQSSYNEQFF,TGTGCCAGCACTCAACAAAGCTCCTACAATGAGCAGTTCTTC,TRBJ2-1,.,TRBV6-6,.
CASSLDRTQGAQHF,TGTGCCAGCAGTCTCGACAGAACCCAGGGAGCCCAGCATTTT,TRBJ1-5,few,TRBV4-2,.
CASSEGFGNSPLHF,TGTGCCAGCAGTGAAGGGTTCGGGAATTCACCCCTCCACTTT,TRBJ1-6,once,TRBV6-5,.
CASSLFRGDNEQFF,TGCGCCAGCAGCTTATTTAGGGGGGACAATGAGCAGTTCTTC,TRBJ2-1,.,TRBV5-1,.
CSAGQGNQPQHF,TGCAGCGCAGGACAGGGCAATCAGCCCCAGCATTTT,TRBJ1-5,few,TRBV29-1,TRBD1
CASSTTVGRGTYEQYF,TGTGCCAGCTCAACAACGGTAGGCAGGGGTACCTACGAGCAGTACTTC,TRBJ2-7,.,TRBV18,.
CASSPSLRQDGYGYTF,TGTGCCAGCAGCCCTTCCCTGAGACAGGACGGGTATGGCTACACCTTC,TRBJ1-2,once,TRBV7-9,.
CASSLHQGYLRYGYTF,TGTGCCAGCAGCTTACACCAGGGATACTTACGGTATGGCTACACCTTC,TRBJ1-2,.,TRBV7-9,.
CASSEGFGEQYF,TGTGCCAGCAGTGAAGGTTTTGGGGAGCAGTACTTC,TRBJ2-7,.,TRBV6-1,.
CAIGRSNTEAFF,TGTGCCATCGGCAGGTCGAACACTGAAGCTTTCTTT,TRBJ1-1,.,TRBV10-3,.
CASSYFRVGNGYTF,TGTGCCAGCAGTTACTTCAGGGTAGGAAATGGCTACACCTTC,TRBJ1-2,once,TRBV6-5,.
CASSPSTGWLNTEAFF,TGTGCCAGCTCACCTTCTACAGGGTGGCTGAACACTGAAGCTTTCTTT,TRBJ1-1,.,TRBV18,.
CASSVPWGYGYTF,TGTGCCAGCAGTGTACCCTGGGGCTATGGCTACACCTTC,TRBJ1-2,.,TRBV25-1,.
CASSTGYEQYF,TGTGCCAGCAGTACGGGATACGAGCAGTACTTC,TRBJ2-7,.,TRBV27,.
CAWSIQGNTEAFF,TGTGCCTGGAGCATACAGGGTAACACTGAAGCTTTCTTT,TRBJ1-1,.,TRBV30,.
CASKGDRVRTDTQYF,TGTGCCAGCAAAGGGGACAGGGTAAGAACAGATACGCAGTATTTT,TRBJ2-3,.,TRBV6-4,TRBD1
CASSLLGGAGAGELFF,TGTGCCAGCAGCTTACTAGGGGGCGCCGGGGCCGGGGAGCTGTTTTTT,TRBJ2-2,.,TRBV7-2,TRBD1
CASRLAGGITDTQYF,TGTGCCAGCAGACTAGCGGGAGGGATCACAGATACGCAGTATTTT,TRBJ2-3,.,TRBV2,TRBD2
CASSFRPHTDTQYF,TGTGCCAGCAGCTTTAGACCACACACAGATACGCAGTATTTT,TRBJ2-3,.,TRBV7-8,.
CASQEALDRDTEAFF,TGTGCCAGCCAGGAGGCCTTAGATCGGGACACTGAAGCTTTCTTT,TRBJ1-1,.,TRBV18,.
CASSLESGGPSHEQFF,TGTGCCAGCAGCTTAGAGTCGGGAGGGCCGAGCCATGAGCAGTTCTTC,TRBJ2-1,.,TRBV7-9,TRBD2
CASSPGGLTYEQYF,TGTGCCAGCAGCCCGGGAGGCCTTACCTACGAGCAGTACTTC,TRBJ2-7,.,TRBV28,TRBD2
CASSLQLAEAKNIQYF,TGCGCCAGCAGCTTGCAGCTAGCGGAAGCCAAAAACATTCAGTACTTC,TRBJ2-4,.,TRBV5-1,TRBD2
CASSQSRDYTF,TGTGCCAGCAGCCAATCCAGGGACTACACCTTC,TRBJ1-2,medium-sized,TRBV16,.
CASSLTDRGYTEAFF,TGTGCCAGCAGCTTAACAGACAGGGGTTACACTGAAGCTTTCTTT,TRBJ1-1,.,TRBV9,TRBD1
CASRPRRGENTIYF,TGTGCCAGCAGGCCTCGGCGGGGGGAAAACACCATATATTTT,TRBJ1-3,.,TRBV6-4,.
CASSFGQDQETQYF,TGTGCCAGCAGCTTTGGACAGGACCAAGAGACCCAGTACTTC,TRBJ2-5,.,TRBV11-2,TRBD1
CASSPETGVDFEKLFF,TGTGCCAGCTCACCCGAAACAGGGGTAGATTTCGAAAAACTGTTTTTT,TRBJ1-4,few,TRBV18,TRBD1
CASSFETVWQFF,TGTGCCAGCAGTTTCGAGACCGTGTGGCAGTTCTTC,TRBJ2-1,few,TRBV28,.
CASSLAGGLTPNSPLHF,TGCGCCAGCAGCTTGGCCGGGGGCCTAACTCCTAATTCACCCCTCCACTTT,TRBJ1-6,.,TRBV5-1,.
CASSPPGRAKDEQFF,TGTGCCAGCAGCCCCCCGGGGCGGGCAAAGGATGAGCAGTTCTTC,TRBJ2-1,once,TRBV7-2,.